A selection of T cell receptor beta chains follows, all from one sample in a study of blood T cells in healthy people across ages. TCRdb used MiXCR to reprocess the 5' RACE reads, holding one entry per CDR3 protein. Here the sample spans about 290,000 distinct CDR3 sequences, 27% being singletons. The sequenced sample consisted of blood. The receptors here all came from a woman in her seventies in good health. CDR3s include the opening cysteine and the closing phenylalanine or tryptophan. D genes are given only for firm matches.

CDR3 protein: CASSLNFGSASYEQYF; J gene: NA; D gene: NA; V gene: TRBV28
CDR3 protein: CASSVEAGANGEQFF; J gene: TRBJ2-5; D gene: NA; V gene: TRBV9
CDR3 protein: CASSSDPGLVGNEQFF; J gene: NA; D gene: TRBD2; V gene: TRBV28
CDR3 protein: CASSGADKQETQYF; J gene: NA; D gene: NA; V gene: TRBV28
CDR3 protein: CASSQGEGNGELFF; J gene: TRBJ2-2; D gene: NA; V gene: TRBV3-1
CDR3 protein: CATSDSQVGIQYF; J gene: TRBJ2-4; D gene: NA; V gene: TRBV24-1
CDR3 protein: CASSYTGDSPLHF; J gene: TRBJ1-6; D gene: TRBD1; V gene: TRBV5-1
CDR3 protein: CSASAGGNTEAFF; J gene: TRBJ1-1; D gene: TRBD1; V gene: TRBV20-1
CDR3 protein: CAIGATGEGEQYF; J gene: TRBJ2-7; D gene: NA; V gene: TRBV10-3
CDR3 protein: CASSPPVGGNEQYF; J gene: TRBJ2-7; D gene: NA; V gene: TRBV18
CDR3 protein: CASSEVGVTWTYEQYF; J gene: TRBJ2-7; D gene: NA; V gene: TRBV2
CDR3 protein: CASSLGRLNQPQHF; J gene: TRBJ1-5; D gene: NA; V gene: TRBV5-6
CDR3 protein: CASSLLAAGGGAYF; J gene: TRBJ2-7; D gene: TRBD2; V gene: TRBV7-6
CDR3 protein: CASSLGFRAGSGYTF; J gene: TRBJ1-2; D gene: NA; V gene: TRBV7-2
CDR3 protein: CASSHTDTQYF; J gene: TRBJ2-3; D gene: NA; V gene: TRBV14
CDR3 protein: CASSLASGRYEQYF; J gene: TRBJ2-7; D gene: TRBD2; V gene: TRBV12-3/TRBV12-4
CDR3 protein: CASSSQGGLRANEKLFF; J gene: TRBJ1-4; D gene: NA; V gene: TRBV7-2
CDR3 protein: CASSLGSPNTEAFF; J gene: TRBJ1-1; D gene: NA; V gene: TRBV12-3/TRBV12-4
CDR3 protein: CASSGGPNRDSLNYGYTF; J gene: TRBJ1-2; D gene: TRBD1; V gene: TRBV19
CDR3 protein: CASSAKQGPEQFF; J gene: NA; D gene: TRBD1; V gene: TRBV5-1
CDR3 protein: CASSPEAGGWEQYF; J gene: TRBJ2-7; D gene: NA; V gene: TRBV7-2
CDR3 protein: CSASGTSGLYEQYF; J gene: NA; D gene: TRBD2; V gene: TRBV20-1
CDR3 protein: CASSQGASGSGNIQYF; J gene: TRBJ2-4; D gene: TRBD2; V gene: TRBV3-1
CDR3 protein: CASSPDSAGNTIYF; J gene: TRBJ1-3; D gene: NA; V gene: TRBV3-1
CDR3 protein: CASSQGVFLGSGNTIYF; J gene: TRBJ1-3; D gene: NA; V gene: TRBV4-1
CDR3 protein: CASSISVGTEAFF; J gene: TRBJ1-1; D gene: NA; V gene: TRBV12-3/TRBV12-4
CDR3 protein: CASSLGAGGATGELFF; J gene: TRBJ2-2; D gene: NA; V gene: TRBV28
CDR3 protein: CASRREGNTGELFF; J gene: TRBJ2-2; D gene: TRBD2; V gene: TRBV6-4
CDR3 protein: CASSVESASYEQYF; J gene: TRBJ2-7; D gene: NA; V gene: TRBV9
CDR3 protein: CASSLFSVATNEQFF; J gene: TRBJ2-1; D gene: NA; V gene: TRBV4-2
CDR3 protein: CASSRTGTSGRGSETQYF; J gene: TRBJ2-5; D gene: TRBD2; V gene: TRBV7-3
CDR3 protein: CASRVNGNEKLFF; J gene: TRBJ1-4; D gene: NA; V gene: TRBV6-2/TRBV6-3
CDR3 protein: CASSLRGQATSGNTIYF; J gene: TRBJ1-3; D gene: TRBD1; V gene: TRBV7-9
CDR3 protein: CASSPFLAGGTDTQYF; J gene: TRBJ2-3; D gene: TRBD2; V gene: TRBV28
CDR3 protein: CATRGETFISNQPQHF; J gene: TRBJ1-5; D gene: NA; V gene: TRBV28
CDR3 protein: CASSAPGQDNEQYF; J gene: TRBJ2-7; D gene: TRBD1; V gene: TRBV5-1
CDR3 protein: CASSQKQLSRGMVGTGELFF; J gene: TRBJ2-2; D gene: NA; V gene: TRBV4-1
CDR3 protein: CASSPPLGTGATGELFF; J gene: TRBJ2-2; D gene: TRBD1; V gene: TRBV6-5
CDR3 protein: CASSFLDRGYTF; J gene: TRBJ1-2; D gene: NA; V gene: TRBV7-2
CDR3 protein: CASSQDLGGYNEQFF; J gene: TRBJ2-1; D gene: NA; V gene: TRBV4-3
CDR3 protein: CASSQDLEARETQYF; J gene: NA; D gene: NA; V gene: TRBV9